Listed below are T cell receptor beta chains from one sample, sequenced in a study of blood T cell repertoires in COVID-19. Some clones are missing from TCRdb's copy, which holds only in-frame ones; the method was immunoSEQ multiplex PCR. The table includes tens of thousands of clones, roughly four fifths detected once. The sample consisted of peripheral blood. These receptors were taken from a woman in her sixties with acute or convalescent COVID-19. CDR3s include the opening cysteine and the closing phenylalanine or tryptophan. D genes are given only for firm matches. Not every row has a clone size; where given, it reads once, few, many or a size class.

NA	NA	TRBV5-5	TRBJ1-5	CASSLADSPSQPQHF	TGTGCCAGCAGCTTGGCCGACAGTCCCTCCCAGCCCCAGCATTTT
TRBD1	NA	TRBV2	TRBJ2-7	CASSEGTGNYYEQYF	TGTGCCAGCAGTGAGGGGACAGGGAATTACTACGAGCAGTACTTC
NA	NA	TRBV3-1/TRBV3-2	TRBJ1-6	CASSTGGGSSPLHF	TGTGCCAGCAGCACGGGGGGGGGCTCTTCACCCCTCCACTTT
NA	NA	TRBV19	TRBJ2-1	CASSTRHVLGNEQFF	TGTGCCAGCTCGACTAGGCATGTGTTGGGCAATGAGCAGTTCTTC
NA	NA	TRBV7-6	TRBJ2-1	CASSLARTEAYNEQFF	TGTGCCAGCAGCTTAGCGAGGACAGAGGCATACAATGAGCAGTTCTTC
NA	NA	TRBV21-1	TRBJ2-2	CASSKMSLISGTSDKRHQGGELFF	TGTGCCAGCAGCAAAATGTCATTAATATCGGGGACTAGCGACAAACGGCATCAGGGCGGGGAGCTGTTTTTT
TRBD1	NA	TRBV9	TRBJ2-4	CASSVGQGAGNIQYF	TGTGCCAGCAGCGTAGGACAGGGGGCTGGAAACATTCAGTACTTC
NA	NA	TRBV7-7	TRBJ2-1	CASSLGKASYNEQFF	TGTGCTAGCAGCTTAGGCAAGGCTAGCTACAATGAGCAGTTCTTC
NA	NA	TRBV2	TRBJ2-7	CASSDIPGSVGHNYEQYF	TGTGCCAGCAGTGACATACCCGGATCCGTAGGACACAACTACGAGCAGTACTTC
NA	NA	TRBV14	TRBJ2-7	CASSLGRGLYEQYF	TGTGCCAGCAGCCTGGGACGGGGACTCTACGAGCAGTACTTC
TRBD1	NA	TRBV30	TRBJ1-2	CARARDRGLYGYTF	TGTGCCCGAGCTCGGGACAGGGGTTTGTATGGCTACACCTTC
TRBD1	NA	TRBV5-1	TRBJ2-5	CASSRDRVQETQYF	TGCGCCAGCAGCAGAGACAGGGTCCAAGAGACCCAGTACTTC
TRBD1	NA	TRBV15	TRBJ1-2	CATSPRDRGSLYGYTF	TGTGCCACCAGCCCCCGGGACAGAGGCTCTCTCTATGGCTACACCTTC
NA	NA	TRBV12-3/TRBV12-4	TRBJ2-7	CASSFFPDEQYF	TGTGCCAGCAGTTTTTTCCCCGACGAGCAGTACTTC
TRBD1	NA	TRBV16	TRBJ2-7	CASSQPDRDEQYF	TGTGCCAGCAGCCAACCTGACAGGGACGAGCAGTACTTC
TRBD1	NA	TRBV28	TRBJ1-1	CASTRQGAGNTEAFF	TGTGCCAGCACCCGACAGGGGGCGGGAAACACTGAAGCTTTCTTT
NA	NA	TRBV16	TRBJ1-3	CASGHLGNTIYF	TGTGCCAGCGGACATCTCGGAAACACCATATATTTT
NA	NA	TRBV9	TRBJ2-7	CASGPGGAYEQYF	TGTGCCAGCGGACCTGGGGGGGCGTACGAGCAGTACTTC
NA	once	TRBV23-1	TRBJ1-2	CASSPRPRVVYGYTF	TGCGCCAGCAGTCCCCGGCCCAGGGTCGTCTATGGCTACACCTTC
TRBD2	NA	TRBV5-1	TRBJ2-5	CASSPGSGGWETQYF	TGCGCCAGCAGCCCGGGTAGCGGGGGTTGGGAGACCCAGTACTTC
NA	NA	TRBV5-1	TRBJ1-1	CASSGDGGTEAFF	TGCGCCAGCAGCGGGGACGGGGGGACTGAAGCTTTCTTT
NA	NA	TRBV5-1	TRBJ1-5	CASSLDLDQPQHF	TGCGCCAGCAGCTTAGATCTAGATCAGCCCCAGCATTTT
NA	NA	TRBV29-1	TRBJ1-6	CGGSEGRNSPLHF	TGCGGGGGGTCGGAGGGGCGAAATTCACCCCTCCACTTT
TRBD1	NA	TRBV4-2	TRBJ1-5	CASSQGVQGGNQPQHF	TGTGCCAGCAGCCAAGGTGTTCAGGGGGGAAATCAGCCCCAGCATTTT
NA	NA	TRBV11-3	TRBJ2-1	CASSNDLGEQFF	TGTGCCAGCAGCAACGACTTGGGTGAGCAGTTCTTC
TRBD2	few	TRBV12-5	TRBJ2-7	CASGLVAGTSGNPTYEQYF	TGTGCTAGTGGTTTGGTCGCCGGGACTAGCGGGAACCCAACCTACGAGCAGTACTTC
TRBD1	NA	TRBV19	TRBJ1-6	CASTPGTGSFWGLHF	TGTGCCAGTACCCCCGGGACAGGATCCTTTTGGGGCCTCCACTTT
NA	few	TRBV2	TRBJ2-1	CASSGLGLIRVQFF	TGTGCCAGCAGTGGCTTGGGGCTTATTCGGGTGCAGTTCTTC
TRBD1	NA	TRBV24-1	TRBJ2-7	CATSDPRDRTYEQYF	TGTGCCACCAGTGATCCTCGGGACAGGACCTACGAGCAGTACTTC
NA	NA	TRBV6-1	TRBJ1-3	CASSDRPVLITSGNTIYF	TGTGCCAGCAGTGACAGGCCGGTCTTGATCACCTCTGGAAACACCATATATTTT
NA	NA	TRBV5-1	TRBJ2-1	CASSYSNEQFF	TGCGCCAGCAGCTATTCGAATGAGCAGTTCTTC
TRBD1	NA	TRBV7-3	TRBJ1-2	CASSSGGNYGYTF	TGTGCCAGCAGCTCAGGGGGGAACTATGGCTACACCTTC
NA	NA	TRBV19	TRBJ1-6	CASRFQGGNSPLHF	TGTGCCAGTAGGTTTCAGGGTGGTAATTCACCCCTCCACTTT